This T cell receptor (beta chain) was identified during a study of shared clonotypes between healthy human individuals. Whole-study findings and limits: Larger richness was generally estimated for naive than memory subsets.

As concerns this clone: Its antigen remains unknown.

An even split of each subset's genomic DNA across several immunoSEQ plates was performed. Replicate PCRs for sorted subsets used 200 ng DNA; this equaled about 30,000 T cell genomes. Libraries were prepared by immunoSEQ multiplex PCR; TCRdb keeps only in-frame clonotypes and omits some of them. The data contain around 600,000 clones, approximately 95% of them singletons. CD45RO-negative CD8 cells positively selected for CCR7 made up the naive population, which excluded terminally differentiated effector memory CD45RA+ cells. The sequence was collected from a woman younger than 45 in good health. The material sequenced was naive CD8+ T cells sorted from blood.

CDR3 protein: CASMTSATYEQYF. For the CDR3, the DNA is TGTGCCAGTATGACTAGCGCAACCTACGAGCAGTACTTC. This chain uses TRBV28 with TRBJ2-7; 8 bases are a match to TRBD2. This CDR3 has 13 amino acids. The germline V gene has CDR1 MDHEN and CDR2 SYDVKM. Trimming removed 9 bases from V and 2 bases from J; junction bases left unmatched: 6.